The 12 T cell receptor beta chains in this list originate from one sample, sequenced in a study of monozygotic twins with inflammatory bowel disease. From its re-call of the 5' RACE reads, TCRdb lists each CDR3 protein once, without DNA. This sample's clone table lists about 450,000 distinct CDR3 sequences. The material sequenced was blood. The receptors were sampled from a human donor with ulcerative colitis or Crohn's disease, or a healthy co-twin of an affected twin (not recorded which).

The chain is built from TRBV7-9 and TRBJ2-7. The CDR3 spans 14 residues. CDR1 is SEHNR, CDR2 FQNEAQ, per germline (reference sequence). CDR3 protein: CASSLNAGPYEQYF.

The V and J genes are TRBV7-2 and TRBJ2-3; TCRdb picks TRBD2, but there is no DNA to check that call. Per the germline V gene, CDR1 is SGHTA and CDR2 is FQGNSA. This CDR3 is built from 16 residues. The chain's CDR3 is CASSTPGTSVTHTQYF.

The genes are TRBV5-5 and TRBJ1-4. This CDR3 spans 14 amino acids. CDR1 is SGHKS, CDR2 YYEKEE, per germline (reference sequence). CDR3 region: CASSLRNWGEKLFF.

This chain uses TRBV5-1 with TRBJ2-5; as DNA is missing, the TRBD2 call by TCRdb cannot be tested. CDR3 length: 14 amino acids. Germline V gene sequence: CDR1 SGHRS, CDR2 YFSETQ. CDR3 sequence: CASSPGGGKETQYF.

V gene TRBV6-1 combines with J gene TRBJ2-7; the D call of TRBD1 rests on TCRdb alone, since no DNA is present to check it. Germline CDR1 is MNHNS and CDR2 is SASEGT. This CDR3 is built from 16 residues. CDR3 amino acids: CASSAEDRGKLYEQYF.

The V call is TRBV28, the J call TRBJ1-5; TCRdb outputs TRBD1, but without DNA this stays unchecked. CDR3 size: 13 residues. The germline V gene has CDR1 MDHEN and CDR2 SYDVKM. The CDR3 spells CASTTGLYQPQHF.

The chain has TRBV28 and TRBJ1-2. The germline V gene encodes CDR1 MDHEN and CDR2 SYDVKM. The CDR3 is 11 residues long. The CDR3 protein is CASRTTYGYTF.

The chain uses TRBV5-1 and TRBJ2-6. The germline V gene has CDR1 SGHRS and CDR2 YFSETQ. The CDR3 covers 14 residues. The CDR3 is CASSRNDGANVLTF.

The chain uses TRBV5-4 and TRBJ2-2. The germline V gene has CDR1 SGHNT and CDR2 YYREEE (reference sequence). CDR3 length: 13 residues. The CDR3 loop reads CASSWEGTGELFF. Full variable domain (outside the CDR3, taken from reference TRBV5-4 and TRBJ2-2): ETGVTQSPTHLIKTRGQQVTLRCSSQSGHNTVSWYQQALGQGPQFIFQYYREEENGRGNFPPRFSGLQFPNYSSELNVNALELDDSALYLCASSWEGTGELFFGEGSRLTVL.

The CDR3 region is CASTAPGRGHNNEQFF. This chain uses TRBV11-2 with TRBJ2-1; TCRdb picks TRBD1, but there is no DNA to check that call. Germline assignment: CDR1 SGHAT and CDR2 FQNNGV. This CDR3 contains 16 residues.

The V and J genes are TRBV5-1 and TRBJ1-3. The germline V gene encodes CDR1 SGHRS and CDR2 YFSETQ. The CDR3 loop spans 13 amino acids. This chain's CDR3 is CASSLDGGNTIYF.

The CDR3 region is CASSEYWGRAYEQYF. The V call is TRBV6-1, the J call TRBJ2-7; the TCRdb D gene call, TRBD1, has no DNA to confirm it. The CDR3 length is 15 residues. Germline CDR1 MNHNS, CDR2 SASEGT.